The 27 T cell receptor beta chains listed next were all sequenced from one sample in a study of T cell changes during pregnancy in multiple sclerosis. The assay was immunoSEQ multiplex PCR, and TCRdb's table has in-frame clones only and misses some. Seen here are 40,000 to 50,000 clones, almost 95% observed once, and the top ten hold roughly 8.1%. The sequenced sample was CD8+ T cells from peripheral blood mononuclear cells, obtained in the third trimester of pregnancy. These TCRs come from a female donor with multiple sclerosis, enrolled in a pregnancy study.

This chain's CDR3 is CASSFWAGSSGANVLTF. The CDR3 DNA is TGTGCCAGCAGCTTTTGGGCAGGCAGCTCTGGGGCCAACGTCCTGACTTTC. The chain couples TRBV5-4 to TRBJ2-6; no clear D gene. Germline CDR1 SGHNT, CDR2 YYREEE (reference sequence). V was shortened by 2 bases and J by 0 bases, with 12 bases between the two germline ends. This CDR3 is 17 amino acids long.

V usage is TRBV7-9 and J usage is TRBJ1-2; no reliable D call. CDR1 and CDR2 (germline): SEHNR, FQNEAQ (reference sequence). The CDR3 runs 15 residues. Trimming cost V 3 bases and J 2 bases, with 13 bases left between them. Written as DNA, the CDR3 is TGTGCCAGCAGCTTTCGTATGGGCCCCAACTATGGCTACACCTTC. This encodes CASSFRMGPNYGYTF.

The V call is TRBV11-2, the J call TRBJ2-7; D not resolved. The germline V gene has CDR1 SGHAT and CDR2 FQNNGV. This CDR3 region has 12 residues. V gave up 5 bases and J gave up 2 bases, with 7 bases separating them. CDR3 in DNA: TGTGCCAGCAGCATGCCTACCTACGAGCAGTACTTC. Protein product: CASSMPTYEQYF. Full variable domain (remainder filled in from reference TRBV11-2 and TRBJ2-7): EAGVAQSPRYKIIEKRQSVAFWCNPISGHATLYWYQQILGQGPKLLIQFQNNGVVDDSQLPKDRFSAERLKGVDSTLKIQPAKLEDSAVYLCASSMPTYEQYFGPGTRLTVT.

V usage is TRBV5-4 and J usage is TRBJ2-2; D possibly corresponds to TRBD1 (5 bases). Looked up from germline, CDR1 is SGHNT and CDR2 is YYREEE (reference sequence). Trimming left V 7 bases short and J 1 base short, with 14 bases between. The CDR3 sequence is 15 residues long. This chain's CDR3 is CASAPGHQNTGELFF. The DNA for the CDR3 is TGTGCCAGCGCCCCCGGACACCAGAACACCGGGGAGCTGTTTTTT.

The chain has TRBV7-9 and TRBJ2-5; D ambiguous. Germline V gene data show CDR1 as SEHNR and CDR2 as FQNEAQ (reference sequence). The CDR3 runs 14 residues. The V end lost 5 bases, the J end lost 2 bases, and 12 bases lay between the germline ends. The CDR3 DNA follows: TGTGCCAGCAGCCCTTCCGAGGAACAAGAGACCCAGTACTTC. Amino acids: CASSPSEEQETQYF.

This rearrangement joins TRBV5-4 to TRBJ2-5, with 7 bases matching TRBD1. Germline assignment: CDR1 SGHNT and CDR2 YYREEE (reference sequence). The CDR3 is made up of 14 amino acids. Germline trimming cut 5 bases from V and 2 bases from J; bases unmatched to any gene: 6. CDR3 sequence reads: CASSNTGVQETQYF. In DNA form, the CDR3 reads TGTGCCAGCAGTAACACAGGGGTGCAAGAGACCCAGTACTTC.

The CDR3 protein is CATSRVLIGNNNEQFF. CDR3 nucleotide sequence: TGTGCCACCAGCAGAGTTCTCATCGGGAACAACAATGAGCAGTTCTTC. The chain couples TRBV15 to TRBJ2-1; weak D call: TRBD2 (5 bases). Germline V gene data show CDR1 as LNHNV and CDR2 as YYDKDF (reference sequence). This CDR3 is built from 16 residues. Trimming left V 1 base short and J 5 bases short, with 15 bases between.

The chain has TRBV19 and TRBJ2-7, with no clear D. This CDR3 spans 15 amino acids. The ends were cut back, 7 bases at V and 2 bases at J, with 18 bases in the middle. The germline V gene encodes CDR1 LNHDA and CDR2 SQIVND (reference sequence). CDR3 protein: CASKREREGPYEQYF. In nucleotides, the CDR3 is TGTGCCAGTAAGCGTGAGAGAGAAGGTCCCTACGAGCAGTACTTC.

The V and J genes are TRBV14 and TRBJ2-3, with D possibly matching TRBD1 (6 bases). In germline, CDR1 is SGHDN, CDR2 FVKESK. V shed 2 bases and J shed 6 bases, with 12 bases lying between them. This CDR3 comprises 14 residues. The DNA for the CDR3 is TGTGCCAGCAGCCAAACAGGGACCGGGGATACGCAGTATTTT. It codes for CASSQTGTGDTQYF. Full variable domain (remainder filled in from reference TRBV14 and TRBJ2-3): EAGVTQFPSHSVIEKGQTVTLRCDPISGHDNLYWYRRVMGKEIKFLLHFVKESKQDESGMPNNRFLAERTGGTYSTLKVQPAELEDSGVYFCASSQTGTGDTQYFGPGTRLTVL.

The chain employs TRBV29-1 and TRBJ2-3; 13 bases fit TRBD2. From germline, CDR1 is SQVTM and CDR2 ANQGSEA. V gave up 6 bases and J gave up 4 bases; unmatched junction bases: 16. The CDR3 is 18 residues long. CDR3 DNA: TGCAGCGTGGACGAGGGACTAGCGGGAATTAATCCCCCAGATACGCAGTATTTT. This codes for CSVDEGLAGINPPDTQYF.

The chain has TRBV2 and TRBJ2-7; D possibly corresponds to TRBD2 (5 bases). The CDR3 is made up of 15 amino acids. V dropped 1 base and J dropped 0 bases, with 10 bases sitting between them. Germline lookup yields CDR1 SNHLY and CDR2 FYNNEI. The CDR3 bases are TGTGCCAGCAGTGAAGGCATAGGGAGCTCCTACGAGCAGTACTTC. It is translated as CASSEGIGSSYEQYF.

The V and J genes are TRBV9 and TRBJ2-3, with 7 nucleotides matching TRBD2. V gave up 5 bases and J gave up 2 bases; unmatched junction bases: 8. The CDR3 loop spans 15 amino acids. Germline loops: CDR1 SGDLS, CDR2 YYNGEE. CDR3: CASSTSSGHTDTQYF. The CDR3 bases are TGTGCCAGCAGTACCTCTAGCGGTCACACAGATACGCAGTATTTT.

This clone was counted once. The rearrangement joins TRBV6-5 to TRBJ2-5; D remains ambiguous. The germline gives CDR1 MNHEY, CDR2 SVGAGI. The CDR3 consists of 13 residues. V lost 3 bases and J lost 2, with 7 bases in between. The CDR3 DNA reads TGTGCCAGCAGTTATTTGGCTCAAGAGACCCAGTACTTC. Its protein is CASSYLAQETQYF.

The chain joins TRBV5-4 to TRBJ1-1; no clear D. CDR3 length equals 12 residues. From germline, CDR1 is SGHNT and CDR2 YYREEE (reference sequence). Trimming left V 4 bases short and J 5 bases short, with 9 bases between. The DNA of the CDR3 is TGTGCCAGCAGCACCGGGAGAACTGAAGCTTTCTTT. Its translation: CASSTGRTEAFF.

The chain couples TRBV28 to TRBJ2-7, with D maybe TRBD2 (7 bases). Trimming shortened V by 6 bases and J by 0 bases, and 12 bases separated the two germline ends. From germline, CDR1 is MDHEN and CDR2 SYDVKM. This CDR3 region has 14 residues. This CDR3 is CASSKRDNSYEQYF. DNA for the CDR3: TGTGCCAGCAGCAAGCGGGACAACTCCTACGAGCAGTACTTC.

The genes are TRBV7-9 and TRBJ2-3, with 7 bases identical to TRBD1. V shed 9 bases, J shed 2 bases, and the junction held 8 bases outside the gene matches. Germline V gives CDR1 SEHNR, CDR2 FQNEAQ (reference sequence). The CDR3 sequence is 14 residues long. CDR3 protein: CASWDRSSTDTQYF. The CDR3 coding sequence is TGTGCCAGTTGGGACAGATCTTCCACAGATACGCAGTATTTT.

The J gene is TRBJ1-3, the V gene TRBV9, with D possibly being TRBD1 (6 bases). V lost 7 bases and J lost 4, with 15 bases in between. Germline V lookup: CDR1 SGDLS, CDR2 YYNGEE. The CDR3 runs to 14 residues. CDR3 in amino acids: CASGPSGAGNTIYF. CDR3 nucleotides: TGTGCCAGCGGGCCGTCAGGGGCCGGAAACACCATATATTTT.

This chain uses TRBV2 with TRBJ1-5; D ambiguous. The CDR3 runs 12 residues. Germline V gene sequence: CDR1 SNHLY, CDR2 FYNNEI. V lost 4 bases and J lost 9, with 10 bases in between. CDR3 in amino acids: CASSVVTGPQHF. As DNA, the CDR3 is TGTGCCAGCAGTGTCGTAACTGGGCCCCAGCATTTT.

The chain employs TRBV28 and TRBJ2-7, with D perhaps TRBD1 (5 bases). The V end lost 6 bases, the J end lost 3 bases, and 12 bases lay between the germline ends. The germline CDR1 and CDR2 sequences are MDHEN and SYDVKM. The CDR3 runs to 13 residues. The CDR3, as DNA: TGTGCCAGCAGGGATGGGGCCGTCTACGAGCAGTACTTC. This encodes CASRDGAVYEQYF.

The gene calls are TRBV7-9 and TRBJ2-3; 8 nucleotides match TRBD1. The germline V gene has CDR1 SEHNR and CDR2 FQNEAQ (reference sequence). The J segment lost 3 bases and the V segment lost 3 bases, leaving 2 bases of the junction unmatched. The CDR3 runs to 14 residues. The CDR3 region is CASSFRDRTDTQYF. The DNA for the CDR3 is TGTGCCAGCAGCTTCAGGGACAGGACAGATACGCAGTATTTT.

The V and J genes are TRBV19 and TRBJ2-1; possibly TRBD1 for D (5 bases). Germline V gene sequence: CDR1 LNHDA, CDR2 SQIVND (reference sequence). The CDR3 sequence is 15 residues long. The germline V and J ends were trimmed by 3 bases and 2 bases, with 11 bases remaining between them. CDR3 in DNA: TGTGCCAGTAGTATGGCAGGGTCTGCCTACAATGAGCAGTTCTTC. It encodes CASSMAGSAYNEQFF.

The chain carries TRBV7-6 and TRBJ2-5, with TRBD1 matching 9 bases. Unmatched junction bases numbered 3, after V lost 2 bases and J lost 2 bases. Looked up from germline, CDR1 is SGHVS and CDR2 is FNYEAQ. This CDR3 has 15 amino acids. The chain's CDR3 is CASSLSGTGQETQYF. The CDR3 DNA reads as TGTGCCAGCAGCTTAAGTGGGACAGGGCAAGAGACCCAGTACTTC.

The rearrangement links TRBV4-1 to TRBJ1-4; 9 nucleotides agree with TRBD1. Unmatched junction bases numbered 3, after V lost 8 bases and J lost 8 bases. Germline CDR1 reads MGHRA; CDR2 reads YSYEKL. CDR3 length: 12 amino acids. CDR3 DNA sequence: TGCGCCAGCGCACAGGGGGCGGAAAAACTGTTTTTT. Its protein is CASAQGAEKLFF.

The chain is built from TRBV7-9 and TRBJ2-6; maybe TRBD1 (5 bases). This CDR3 is built from 16 residues. The V gene's germline CDR1 is SEHNR and CDR2 FQNEAQ (reference sequence). Trimming shortened V by 4 bases and J by 0 bases, and 10 bases separated the two germline ends. CDR3 in amino acids: CASSSTRVSGANVLTF. The DNA of the CDR3 is TGTGCCAGCAGCTCGACCAGGGTCTCTGGGGCCAACGTCCTGACTTTC.

V is TRBV7-9 and J is TRBJ2-1, with 12 bases aligning to TRBD2. Trimming removed 7 bases from V and 14 bases from J; junction bases left unmatched: 9. CDR1 and CDR2 from the germline V gene are SEHNR and FQNEAQ (reference sequence). The CDR3 is 13 amino acids. In DNA form, the CDR3 reads TGTGCCAGCAACCTAGGGACTAGCGGGCTAAAGTTCTTC. It encodes CASNLGTSGLKFF.

This clone came up once. The chain employs TRBV19 and TRBJ1-1, with a tentative D call TRBD1 (6 bases). CDR1 is LNHDA and CDR2 is SQIVND in the germline V gene (reference sequence). The V end lost 0 bases, the J end lost 1 base, and 12 bases lay between the germline ends. This CDR3 is 16 amino acids long. The CDR3 is CASSIDGETGNTEAFF. DNA for the CDR3: TGTGCCAGTAGTATAGATGGGGAGACAGGGAACACTGAAGCTTTCTTT.

V usage is TRBV5-4 and J usage is TRBJ2-1; 9 bases line up with TRBD2. V was pared by 4 bases and J by 7 bases, with 9 bases of the junction left unmatched. The CDR3 sequence is 15 residues long. The germline V gene encodes CDR1 SGHNT and CDR2 YYREEE (reference sequence). The CDR3 DNA sequence: TGTGCCAGCAGCGACGAGGCGGGAGGGCGAAATGAGCAGTTCTTC. It codes for CASSDEAGGRNEQFF.